The present T cell receptor (beta chain) was sequenced within a study of CD8 T cells in ankylosing spondylitis. General study findings and limits: There was a TCR beta motif, made of 7 to 9 highly homologous variants, that appeared characteristic of ankylosing spondylitis blood. With a CD8+ phenotype, disease-linked clones were relatively rare in peripheral blood.

TCRdb reanalysed the 5' RACE reads using MiXCR and keeps one entry per CDR3 protein. This table holds approximately 400,000 distinct CDR3 sequences, approximately 26% found once. Germline trimming cut 7 bases from V and 0 bases from J; bases unmatched to any gene: 12. Germline values: CDR1 DFQATT, CDR2 SNEGSKA (reference sequence). CDR3 size: 16 residues. Turning to this clonotype: Its target is not known.

The clonotype originates from a male donor with ankylosing spondylitis. The rearrangement joins TRBV20-1 to TRBJ2-1; 7 positions agree with TRBD2. Material: blood, either unsorted or a sorted T cell fraction (not recorded which). CDR3 nucleotides: TGCAGTGTATCAAGCCAGCGGGGTAGCTCCTACAATGAGCAGTTCTTC. It translates to CSVSSQRGSSYNEQFF.